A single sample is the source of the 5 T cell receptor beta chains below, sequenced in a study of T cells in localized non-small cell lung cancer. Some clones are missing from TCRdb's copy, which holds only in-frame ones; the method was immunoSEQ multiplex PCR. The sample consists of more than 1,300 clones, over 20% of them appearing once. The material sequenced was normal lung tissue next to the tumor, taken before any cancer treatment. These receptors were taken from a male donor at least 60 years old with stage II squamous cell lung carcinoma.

The CDR3: CASSPWASGTDTQYF. The CDR3, as DNA: TGTGCCAGCTCACCATGGGCTAGCGGCACAGATACGCAGTATTTT. The V and J genes are TRBV18 and TRBJ2-3; D is perhaps TRBD2 (6 bases). The V gene lost 2 bases and the J gene lost 1 base, with 10 bases spanning the gap. CDR3 size: 15 residues. Germline V gene data show CDR1 as KGHSH and CDR2 as LQKENI.

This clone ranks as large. DNA of the CDR3: TGTGCCAGCTCATGGGGCCCCTCCTACGAGCAGTACTTC. This translates into CASSWGPSYEQYF. The chain combines TRBV18 with TRBJ2-7, with D maybe TRBD1 (5 bases). CDR3 length: 13 residues. V was clipped by 5 bases and J by 0 bases, with 8 bases between them. The V gene's germline CDR1 is KGHSH and CDR2 LQKENI.

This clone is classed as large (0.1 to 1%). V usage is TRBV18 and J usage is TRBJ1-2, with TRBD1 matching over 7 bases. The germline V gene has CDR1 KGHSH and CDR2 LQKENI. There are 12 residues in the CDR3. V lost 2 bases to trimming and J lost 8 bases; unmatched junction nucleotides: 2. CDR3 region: CASSPEGQGYTF. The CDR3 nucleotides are TGTGCCAGCTCACCAGAGGGACAGGGCTACACCTTC.

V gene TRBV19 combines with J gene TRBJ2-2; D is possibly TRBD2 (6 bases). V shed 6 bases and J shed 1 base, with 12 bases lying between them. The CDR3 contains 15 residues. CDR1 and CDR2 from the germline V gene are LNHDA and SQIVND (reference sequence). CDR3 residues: CASSLAILNTGELFF. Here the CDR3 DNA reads TGTGCCAGTAGCCTAGCGATTCTGAACACCGGGGAGCTGTTTTTT.

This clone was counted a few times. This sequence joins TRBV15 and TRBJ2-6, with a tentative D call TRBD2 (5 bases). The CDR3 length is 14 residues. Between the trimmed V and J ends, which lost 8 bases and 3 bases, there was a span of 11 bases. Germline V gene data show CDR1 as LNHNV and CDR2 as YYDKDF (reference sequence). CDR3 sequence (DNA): TGTGCCACCGACTCGGGAAATGGGGCCAACGTCCTGACTTTC. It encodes CATDSGNGANVLTF.